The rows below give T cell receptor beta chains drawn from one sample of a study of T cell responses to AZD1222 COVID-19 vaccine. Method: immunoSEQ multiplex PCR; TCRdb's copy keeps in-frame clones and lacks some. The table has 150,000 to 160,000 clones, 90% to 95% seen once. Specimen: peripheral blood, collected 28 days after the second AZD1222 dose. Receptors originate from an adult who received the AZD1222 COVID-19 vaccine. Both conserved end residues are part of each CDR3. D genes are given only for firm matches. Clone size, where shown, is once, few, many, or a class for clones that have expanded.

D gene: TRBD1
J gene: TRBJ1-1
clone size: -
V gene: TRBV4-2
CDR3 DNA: TGTGCCAGCAGCCAGAACCACTGGGACAGGCTTAACCCTGAAGCTTTCTTT
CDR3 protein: CASSQNHWDRLNPEAFF

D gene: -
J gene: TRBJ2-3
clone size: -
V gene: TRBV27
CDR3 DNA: TGTGCCAGCAGTTTCGCCACAGGGACGAGGCTCACAGATACGCAGTATTTT
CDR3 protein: CASSFATGTRLTDTQYF

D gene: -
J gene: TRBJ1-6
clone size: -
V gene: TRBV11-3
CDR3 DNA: TGTGCCAGCAGCTTTAGGGGTCCGGTTAATTCACCCCTCCACTTT
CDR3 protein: CASSFRGPVNSPLHF

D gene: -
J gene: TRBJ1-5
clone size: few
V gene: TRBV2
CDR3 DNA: TGTGCCAGCAAGAGCTTAAATCAGCCCCAGCATTTT
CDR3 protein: CASKSLNQPQHF

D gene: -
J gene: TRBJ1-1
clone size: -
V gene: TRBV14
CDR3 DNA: TGTGCCAGCAGCCCCGGGGGATTAGGCACTGAAGCTTTCTTT
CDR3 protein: CASSPGGLGTEAFF

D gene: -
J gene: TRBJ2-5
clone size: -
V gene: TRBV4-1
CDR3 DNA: TGCGCCAGCACGCCCGATCGGGGGAGGGGGTCGGAGACCCAGTACTTC
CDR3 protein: CASTPDRGRGSETQYF

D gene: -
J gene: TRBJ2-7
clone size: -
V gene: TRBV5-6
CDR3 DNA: TGTGCCAGCAGCTTATACGGGGCCGGGTCCTACGAGCAGTACTTC
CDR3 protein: CASSLYGAGSYEQYF

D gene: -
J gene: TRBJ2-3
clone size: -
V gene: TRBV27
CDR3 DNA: TGTGCCAGCCACTCCTGGACAACTAGCACAGATACGCAGTATTTT
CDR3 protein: CASHSWTTSTDTQYF

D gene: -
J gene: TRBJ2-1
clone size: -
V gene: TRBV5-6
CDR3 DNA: TGTGCCAGCACCCTAGGGGGGCTGAACTACAATGAGCAGTTCTTC
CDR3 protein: CASTLGGLNYNEQFF

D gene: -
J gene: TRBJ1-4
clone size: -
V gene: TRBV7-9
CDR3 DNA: TGTGCCAGCAGCTCCCAGCTTGCAACTAATGAAAAACTGTTTTTT
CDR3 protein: CASSSQLATNEKLFF

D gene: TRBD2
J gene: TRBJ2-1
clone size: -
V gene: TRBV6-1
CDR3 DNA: TGTGCCAGCAGTGTCACCGCAGGCGGGAGCTCCTACAATGAGCAGTTCTTC
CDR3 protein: CASSVTAGGSSYNEQFF

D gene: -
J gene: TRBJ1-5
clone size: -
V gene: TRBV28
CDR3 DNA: TGTGCCAGCAGTTTTCTCGGAGTCCATCCCCAGCATTTT
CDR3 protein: CASSFLGVHPQHF

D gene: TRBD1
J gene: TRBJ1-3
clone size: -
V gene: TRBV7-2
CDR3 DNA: TGTGCCAGCAGCTTAGAATTGGGACAGGGGCTTGCTACCATATATTTT
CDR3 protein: CASSLELGQGLATIYF

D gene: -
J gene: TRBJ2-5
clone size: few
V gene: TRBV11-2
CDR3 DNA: TGTGCCAGCAGCTTACTCAATCCCCCACAAGAGACCCAGTACTTC
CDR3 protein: CASSLLNPPQETQYF

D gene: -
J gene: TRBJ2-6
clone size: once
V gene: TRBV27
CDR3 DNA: TGTGCCAGCCTAGGGGAAGGTGGGGCCAACGTCCTGACTTTC
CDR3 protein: CASLGEGGANVLTF

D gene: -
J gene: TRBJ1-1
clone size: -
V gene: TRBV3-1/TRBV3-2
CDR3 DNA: TGTGCCAGCAATAGAGGGGAGAACACTGAAGCTTTCTTT
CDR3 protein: CASNRGENTEAFF

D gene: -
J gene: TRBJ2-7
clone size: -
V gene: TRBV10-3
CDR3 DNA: TGTGCCATCAGGCCCGAACCTTCCTACGAGCAGTACTTC
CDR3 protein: CAIRPEPSYEQYF

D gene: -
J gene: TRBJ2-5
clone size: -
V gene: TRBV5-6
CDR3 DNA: TGTGCCAGCAGCTTGGGGGTGGAGACCCAGTACTTC
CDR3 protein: CASSLGVETQYF

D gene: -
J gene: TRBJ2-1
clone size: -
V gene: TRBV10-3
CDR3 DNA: TGTGCCATCAGTCCTGGTTCAAATGAGCAGTTCTTC
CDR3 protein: CAISPGSNEQFF

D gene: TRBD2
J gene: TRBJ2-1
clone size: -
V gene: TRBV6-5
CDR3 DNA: TGTGCCAGCAGCACGACTAGCGGGGCTTACAATGAGCAGTTCTTC
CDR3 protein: CASSTTSGAYNEQFF

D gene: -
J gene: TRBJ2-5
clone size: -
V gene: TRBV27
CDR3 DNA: TGTGCCAGCAGTTCCCTCTTCGGGGAGACCCAGTACTTC
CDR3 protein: CASSSLFGETQYF

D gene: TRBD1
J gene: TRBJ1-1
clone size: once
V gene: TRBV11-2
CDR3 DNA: TGTGCCAGCAGCCGGGACAGGGAGAGGGCTTTCTTT
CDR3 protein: CASSRDRERAFF

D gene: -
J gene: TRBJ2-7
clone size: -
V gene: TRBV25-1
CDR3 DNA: TGTGCCAGCAGTGGGGGCATCCTCACCTACGAGCAGTACTTC
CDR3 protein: CASSGGILTYEQYF

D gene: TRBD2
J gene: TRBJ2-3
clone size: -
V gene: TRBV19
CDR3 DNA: TGTGCCAGTAGTATTAAGGGCGCTAGCGGGGTTACAGATACGCAGTATTTT
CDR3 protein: CASSIKGASGVTDTQYF

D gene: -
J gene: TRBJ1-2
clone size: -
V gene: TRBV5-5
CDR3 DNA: TGTGCCAGCAGCTTGGTTCACAGGAACTATGGCTACACCTTC
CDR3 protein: CASSLVHRNYGYTF

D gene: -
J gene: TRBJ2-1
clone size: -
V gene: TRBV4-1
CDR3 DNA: TGCGCCAGCAGCCAAGGCATACTAGCAGGGGAGCAGTTCTTC
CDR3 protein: CASSQGILAGEQFF

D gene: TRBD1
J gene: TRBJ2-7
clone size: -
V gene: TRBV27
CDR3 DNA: TGTGCCAGCAGTTTATTGTGGGACAGGGGGTTCAACGAGCAGTACTTC
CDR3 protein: CASSLLWDRGFNEQYF

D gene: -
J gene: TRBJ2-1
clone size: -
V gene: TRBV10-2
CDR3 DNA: TGCGCCAGCACCGGACAGTCCTACAATGAGCAGTTCTTC
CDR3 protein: CASTGQSYNEQFF

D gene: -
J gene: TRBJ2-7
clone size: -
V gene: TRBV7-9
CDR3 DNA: TGTGCCAGCAGCTTACCCGGGGCCCCCTACGAGCAGTACTTC
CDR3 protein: CASSLPGAPYEQYF

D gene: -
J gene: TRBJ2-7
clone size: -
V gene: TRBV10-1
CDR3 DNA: TGCGCCAGCAGTGCGGGCGGGTTCTACGAGCAGTACTTC
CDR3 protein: CASSAGGFYEQYF

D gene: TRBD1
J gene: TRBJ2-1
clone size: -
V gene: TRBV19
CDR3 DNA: TGTGCCAGTAGTATGGGGACAGGGGGGAATGAGCAGTTCTTC
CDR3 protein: CASSMGTGGNEQFF

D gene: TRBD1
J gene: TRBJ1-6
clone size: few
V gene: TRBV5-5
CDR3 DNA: TGTGCCAGCAGCTCCGGGACAGACTATAATTCACCCCTCCACTTT
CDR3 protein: CASSSGTDYNSPLHF

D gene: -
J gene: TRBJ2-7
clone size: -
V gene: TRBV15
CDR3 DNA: TGTGCCACCAGCAGAGAAGTGGGACGGGGCATCGAGCAGTACTTC
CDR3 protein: CATSREVGRGIEQYF

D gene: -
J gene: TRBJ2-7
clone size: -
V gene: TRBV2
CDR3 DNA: TGTGCCAGCAGTGAATCGGACTACGAGCAGTACTTC
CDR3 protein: CASSESDYEQYF

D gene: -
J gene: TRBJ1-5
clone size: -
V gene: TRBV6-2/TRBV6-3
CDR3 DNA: TGTGCCAGCAGTTACTCGTCAAGGGGCTTCCAGCCCCAGCATTTT
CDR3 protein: CASSYSSRGFQPQHF

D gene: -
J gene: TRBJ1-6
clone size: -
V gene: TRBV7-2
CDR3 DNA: TGTGCCAGCAGCTTACAACAGTATAATTCACCCCTCCACTTT
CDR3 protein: CASSLQQYNSPLHF

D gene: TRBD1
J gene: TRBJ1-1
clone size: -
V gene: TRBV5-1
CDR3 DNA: TGCGCCAGCAGCTGGGGGACAGCTAACACTGAAGCTTTCTTT
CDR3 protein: CASSWGTANTEAFF

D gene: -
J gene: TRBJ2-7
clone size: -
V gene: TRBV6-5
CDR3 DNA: TGTGCCAGCACCGAGACAGGTTACGAGCAGTACTTC
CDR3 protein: CASTETGYEQYF

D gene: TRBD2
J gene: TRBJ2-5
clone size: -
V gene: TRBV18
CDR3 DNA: TGTGCCAGCTCACCACCCCTAGGTGAGCGGGAAGGGGAGACCCAGTACTTC
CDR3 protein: CASSPPLGEREGETQYF

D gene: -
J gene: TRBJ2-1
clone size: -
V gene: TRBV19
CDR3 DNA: TGTGCCAGTAGTATTCGGGATATGGGAGGTGAGCAGTTCTTC
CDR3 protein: CASSIRDMGGEQFF

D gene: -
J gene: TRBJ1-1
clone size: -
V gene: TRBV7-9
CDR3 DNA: TGTGCCAGCAGTGACGGTACAGGGAGCACTGAAGCTTTCTTT
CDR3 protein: CASSDGTGSTEAFF

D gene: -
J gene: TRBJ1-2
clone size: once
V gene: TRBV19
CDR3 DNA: TGTGCCAGTAGTATAGGATATGGCTACACCTTC
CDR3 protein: CASSIGYGYTF

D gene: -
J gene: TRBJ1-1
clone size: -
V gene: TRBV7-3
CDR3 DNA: TGTGCCAGCAGCCCGGGGGGCGCAGGCACTGAAGCTTTCTTT
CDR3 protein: CASSPGGAGTEAFF

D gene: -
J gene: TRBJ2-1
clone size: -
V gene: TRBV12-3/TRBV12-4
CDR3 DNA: TGTGCCAGCAGTTTCCTTTCCAATGAGCAGTTCTTC
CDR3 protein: CASSFLSNEQFF

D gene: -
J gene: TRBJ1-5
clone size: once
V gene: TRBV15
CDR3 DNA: TGTGCCACCAGCCCCTATCCTGGTTTTGCAATTGATCAGCCCCAGCATTTT
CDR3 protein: CATSPYPGFAIDQPQHF

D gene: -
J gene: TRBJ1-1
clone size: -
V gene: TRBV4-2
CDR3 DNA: TGTGCCAGCAGCCAAGACCCGGAAGATGGGGTGAACACTGAAGCTTTCTTT
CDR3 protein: CASSQDPEDGVNTEAFF

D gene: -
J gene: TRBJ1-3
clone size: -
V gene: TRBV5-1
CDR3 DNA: TGCGCCTTCCGACAGGGAAACACCATATATTTT
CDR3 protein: CAFRQGNTIYF

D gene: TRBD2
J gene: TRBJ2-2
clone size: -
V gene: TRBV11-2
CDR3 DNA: TGTGCCAGCAGGTATCCCGCGGGGGAGGTAACGAACACCGGGGAGCTGTTTTTT
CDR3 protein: CASRYPAGEVTNTGELFF

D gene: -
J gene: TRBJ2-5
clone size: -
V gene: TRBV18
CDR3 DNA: TGTGCCAGCTCACCGGCCTACCAAGAGACCCAGTACTTC
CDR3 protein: CASSPAYQETQYF

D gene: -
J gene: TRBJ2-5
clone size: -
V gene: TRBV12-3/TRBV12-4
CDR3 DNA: TGTGCCAGCAGTCTAGCTCACCAAGAGACCCAGTACTTC
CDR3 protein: CASSLAHQETQYF

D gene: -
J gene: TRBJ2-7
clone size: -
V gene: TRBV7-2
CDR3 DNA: TGTGCCAGCAGCTCTCCGACTAGTTTCTACGAGCAGTACTTC
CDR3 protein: CASSSPTSFYEQYF

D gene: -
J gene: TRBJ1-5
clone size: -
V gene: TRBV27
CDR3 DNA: TGTGCCAGCAGTTTCCAGGCTAATCAGCCCCAGCATTTT
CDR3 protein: CASSFQANQPQHF